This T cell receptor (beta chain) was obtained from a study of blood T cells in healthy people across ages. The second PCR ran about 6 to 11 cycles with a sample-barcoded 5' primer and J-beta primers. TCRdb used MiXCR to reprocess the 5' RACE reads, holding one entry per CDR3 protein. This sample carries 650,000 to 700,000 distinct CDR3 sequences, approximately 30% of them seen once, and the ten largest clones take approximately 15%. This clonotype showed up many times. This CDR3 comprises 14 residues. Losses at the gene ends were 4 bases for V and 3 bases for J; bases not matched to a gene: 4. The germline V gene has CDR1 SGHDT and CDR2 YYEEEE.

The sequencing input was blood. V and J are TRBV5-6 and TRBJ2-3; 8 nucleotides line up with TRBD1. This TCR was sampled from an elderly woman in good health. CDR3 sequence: CASSPGQGTDTQYF. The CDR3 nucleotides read TGTGCCAGCAGCCCCGGACAGGGAACAGATACGCAGTATTTT.